This is a list of T cell receptor beta chains from one sample in a study of blood T cell repertoires in COVID-19. TCRdb's table, derived via immunoSEQ multiplex PCR, lists solely in-frame clones and lacks some. The data contain about 280,000 clones, around 90% of them singletons. Sample: peripheral blood. Receptor source: a man aged 18 to 29 with active or convalescent COVID-19. The CDR3 runs from the conserved cysteine through the conserved F or W. The order of the fields is V gene, J gene, D gene, clone size, CDR3 protein, CDR3 DNA. A D gene is named only where the DNA matches it firmly. Only part of the rows carry a size: once, few, many, or a class if the clone is expanded.

TRBV6-2/TRBV6-3	TRBJ1-1	TRBD1	.	CASSYSRGTGGTEAFF	TGTGCCAGCAGTTACTCGAGGGGGACAGGGGGCACTGAAGCTTTCTTT
TRBV2	TRBJ1-2	TRBD1	.	CASTGTGEAYGYTF	TGTGCCAGCACCGGGACAGGGGAAGCCTATGGCTACACCTTC
TRBV19	TRBJ2-6	TRBD1	.	CASSIGGQGNSGANVLTF	TGTGCCAGTAGTATCGGCGGACAGGGTAACTCTGGGGCCAACGTCCTGACTTTC
TRBV3-1/TRBV3-2	TRBJ1-1	.	.	CASSLTHWGGAGNTEAFF	TGTGCCAGCAGCCTAACTCATTGGGGGGGAGCAGGGAACACTGAAGCTTTCTTT
TRBV19	TRBJ1-3	.	.	CATLDSNSGNTIYF	TGTGCCACCCTAGATTCGAACTCTGGAAACACCATATATTTT
TRBV21-1	TRBJ1-2	.	.	CASSKGVSAGTVDGYTF	TGTGCCAGCAGCAAAGGGGTATCCGCCGGGACAGTGGATGGCTACACCTTC
TRBV6-5	TRBJ2-7	TRBD1	.	CASSYSMTGVPEQYF	TGTGCCAGCAGTTACTCGATGACAGGGGTTCCCGAGCAGTACTTC
TRBV7-9	TRBJ2-1	.	.	CASSSLAVEQFF	TGTGCCAGCAGTTCACTAGCTGTTGAGCAGTTCTTC
TRBV19	TRBJ1-4	.	.	CASSPSDSYATNEKLFF	TGTGCCAGTAGTCCGTCCGACAGCTATGCAACTAATGAAAAACTGTTTTTT
TRBV19	TRBJ2-7	TRBD2	.	CASSMGLAGEYEQYF	TGTGCCAGTAGTATGGGACTAGCGGGGGAGTACGAGCAGTACTTC
TRBV6-5	TRBJ1-3	.	.	CASNFPRASGNTIYF	TGTGCCAGCAACTTCCCTCGAGCCTCTGGAAACACCATATATTTT
TRBV19	TRBJ2-7	TRBD1	once	CASSRTGGDEQYF	TGTGCCAGTAGCCGGACAGGGGGCGACGAGCAGTACTTC
TRBV7-8	TRBJ1-6	.	.	CASSFDNAYTLHF	TGTGCCAGCAGCTTCGACAACGCGTACACCCTCCACTTT
TRBV15	TRBJ1-5	TRBD1	.	CATSSGDSDQPQHF	TGTGCCACCAGCAGTGGGGACAGTGATCAGCCCCAGCATTTT
TRBV4-1	TRBJ2-2	TRBD1	.	CASSALPDRVNTGELFF	TGCGCCAGCAGCGCCCTACCCGACAGGGTGAACACCGGGGAGCTGTTTTTT
TRBV2	TRBJ2-5	TRBD2	.	CARPILAAQETQYF	TGTGCCAGACCCATACTAGCGGCCCAAGAGACCCAGTACTTC
TRBV19	TRBJ2-2	.	.	CASVRTSGHTGELFF	TGTGCCAGTGTCAGGACGTCAGGGCACACCGGGGAGCTGTTTTTT
TRBV20-1	TRBJ1-1	.	once	CSASGGEGFKDTEAFF	TGCAGTGCTAGTGGAGGGGAGGGTTTTAAGGACACTGAAGCTTTCTTT
TRBV2	TRBJ2-7	TRBD1	.	CASSDGQGAPYEQYF	TGTGCCAGCAGTGACGGACAGGGGGCTCCCTACGAGCAGTACTTC
TRBV5-1	TRBJ2-7	TRBD1	once	CASSLPRQGARPYEQYF	TGCGCCAGCAGCTTGCCAAGACAGGGGGCGAGGCCCTACGAGCAGTACTTC
TRBV4-2	TRBJ2-1	.	.	CASSQDWGRDEQFF	TGTGCCAGCAGCCAAGATTGGGGGCGCGATGAGCAGTTCTTC
TRBV5-4	TRBJ2-4	TRBD1	.	CASSYRQGGDIQYF	TGTGCCAGCAGCTATAGACAGGGGGGGGACATTCAGTACTTC
TRBV4-1	TRBJ2-3	.	once	CASSPQIRGVADTQYF	TGCGCCAGCAGCCCGCAGATTCGGGGAGTAGCAGATACGCAGTATTTT
TRBV4-3	TRBJ1-2	.	.	CASSQDRGNYGYTF	TGCGCCAGCAGCCAAGACAGGGGAAACTATGGCTACACCTTC
TRBV19	TRBJ1-2	.	.	CASSPGQLPGYGYTF	TGTGCCAGTAGTCCCGGACAGCTTCCAGGTTATGGCTACACCTTC
TRBV12-3/TRBV12-4	TRBJ1-1	.	.	CASSQGTEAFF	TGTGCCAGCAGTCAGGGGACTGAAGCTTTCTTT
TRBV5-1	TRBJ1-1	.	.	CASKQGGTEAFF	TGCGCCAGCAAACAGGGCGGGACTGAAGCTTTCTTT
TRBV5-1	TRBJ1-4	.	.	CASSLRQEGGEKLFF	TGCGCCAGCAGCCTTAGACAGGAAGGAGGTGAAAAACTGTTTTTT
TRBV19	TRBJ1-1	.	.	CARRGGENTEAFF	TGTGCCCGACGGGGAGGAGAGAACACTGAAGCTTTCTTT
TRBV7-3	TRBJ2-6	.	.	CASSLTAPSGANVLTF	TGTGCCAGCAGCTTAACAGCCCCGTCTGGGGCCAACGTCCTGACTTTC
TRBV6-5	TRBJ1-5	TRBD1	.	CASSNRGAERQPQHF	TGTGCCAGCAGTAACAGGGGGGCAGAACGTCAGCCCCAGCATTTT
TRBV7-9	TRBJ2-3	TRBD1	.	CAVQQGSTDTQYF	TGTGCAGTACAACAGGGGAGCACAGATACGCAGTATTTT
TRBV18	TRBJ1-5	.	.	CASSPPTVNQPQHF	TGTGCCAGCTCACCACCGACAGTCAATCAGCCCCAGCATTTT
TRBV7-8	TRBJ2-5	TRBD2	.	CASSLGPGLAAQETQYF	TGTGCCAGCAGCTTAGGTCCTGGACTAGCGGCACAAGAGACCCAGTACTTC
TRBV29-1	TRBJ1-2	.	.	CSVPFGGGAKYGYTF	TGCAGCGTTCCTTTCGGGGGGGGCGCGAAATATGGCTACACCTTC
TRBV27	TRBJ2-7	.	.	CASSWGHQIYEQYF	TGTGCCAGCAGTTGGGGACACCAAATCTACGAGCAGTACTTC
TRBV2	TRBJ1-1	.	.	CASRAAGLLNTEAFF	TGTGCCAGCAGGGCAGCGGGACTTTTGAACACTGAAGCTTTCTTT
TRBV12-5	TRBJ1-2	.	.	CASGFWGANYGYTF	TGTGCTAGTGGTTTTTGGGGGGCTAACTATGGCTACACCTTC
TRBV5-4	TRBJ2-1	.	.	CASSLVQDNEQFF	TGTGCCAGCAGCTTGGTACAGGACAATGAGCAGTTCTTC
TRBV19	TRBJ2-6	.	.	CASKRDNAGANVLTF	TGTGCCAGCAAGAGGGATAACGCGGGGGCCAACGTCCTGACTTTC
TRBV7-9	TRBJ2-5	.	.	CASSLGQGQETQYF	TGTGCCAGCAGCTTAGGGCAGGGCCAAGAGACCCAGTACTTC
TRBV19	TRBJ1-1	.	.	CASSIGHTGDTEAFF	TGTGCCAGTAGTATAGGTCATACAGGTGACACTGAAGCTTTCTTT
TRBV10-1	TRBJ1-5	.	.	CASSESEGGQHF	TGCGCCAGCAGTGAGTCAGAGGGCGGCCAGCATTTT
TRBV14	TRBJ2-7	TRBD2	.	CASRSTSGGYEQYF	TGTGCCAGCAGGAGTACTAGCGGGGGTTACGAGCAGTACTTC
TRBV6-5	TRBJ2-5	.	.	CASTPPGGETQYF	TGTGCCAGCACCCCCCCCGGGGGAGAGACCCAGTACTTC
TRBV2	TRBJ2-4	TRBD1	few	CASSRIQGAPFGWAKNIQYF	TGTGCCAGCAGTAGGATACAGGGGGCGCCGTTTGGATGGGCCAAAAACATTCAGTACTTC
TRBV19	TRBJ2-7	.	.	CASSFSGVLASTYEQYF	TGTGCCAGTAGTTTCTCAGGCGTGCTAGCGTCGACCTACGAGCAGTACTTC
TRBV11-2	TRBJ2-1	.	.	CASSLVRAFSPGHNEQFF	TGTGCCAGCAGCTTAGTGAGGGCGTTCTCGCCTGGGCACAATGAGCAGTTCTTC
TRBV19	TRBJ1-1	.	.	CASTGVGSTEAFF	TGTGCCAGTACCGGGGTGGGGTCCACTGAAGCTTTCTTT